A single sample gave rise to the 17 T cell receptor beta chains below, sequenced in a study of response to subunit inactivated influenza vaccine. TCRdb redid the calling of the RT-PCR reads with MiXCR, one entry per CDR3 protein. This sample has 750,000 to 850,000 distinct CDR3 sequences; approximately 17% occur once, and the top ten carry 9.5% to 13%. Source: PBMCs from blood, taken less than 6 days after vaccination. These TCRs come from a man over 45 who received an inactivated influenza vaccine.

The V gene is TRBV12-3 or TRBV12-4, the J gene TRBJ1-5, with D tentatively TRBD1 (5 bases). V gave up 2 bases and J gave up 6 bases, with 8 bases separating them. The CDR3 runs to 13 residues. The CDR3 sequence is CASSLYGAQPQHF. The CDR3 nucleotides read TGTGCCAGCAGTTTATACGGGGCTCAGCCCCAGCATTTT.

The rearrangement uses TRBV7-9 and TRBJ2-7; tentative D call: TRBD1 (5 bases). This CDR3 spans 14 amino acids. Germline V CDR1 and CDR2: SEHNR, FQNEAQ (reference sequence). V lost 1 base and J 3 bases, leaving 10 bases between the germline ends. CDR3: CASSLVRGDYEQYF. DNA for the CDR3: TGTGCCAGCAGCTTAGTTAGGGGCGACTACGAGCAGTACTTC.

This clonotype showed up just once. Here the CDR3 DNA reads TGCAGTGCCGGCGTAAACTATGGCTACACCTTC. Translation gives CSAGVNYGYTF. This chain connects TRBV20-1 to TRBJ1-2; D is ambiguous. The germline CDR1 and CDR2 sequences are DFQATT and SNEGSKA (reference sequence). This CDR3 has 11 amino acids. V was trimmed by 6 bases and J by 2 bases, leaving 7 bases between them.

The chain employs TRBV12-3 or TRBV12-4 and TRBJ1-4, with D possibly matching TRBD1 (5 bases). The V end lost 1 base, the J end lost 11 bases, and 8 bases lay between the germline ends. The CDR3 has 12 amino acids. The CDR3 is CASSLDWGKLFF. The CDR3 nucleotides read TGTGCCAGCAGTTTAGATTGGGGGAAACTGTTTTTT.

The gene calls are TRBV12-3 or TRBV12-4 and TRBJ2-1; D is perhaps TRBD2 (6 bases). V gave up 5 bases and J gave up 5 bases, with 22 bases separating them. This CDR3 spans 17 amino acids. CDR3 coding DNA: TGTGCCAGCAGTCCCTTCTTCGGGGGTGGGCTCGACAATGAGCAGTTCTTC. Residues: CASSPFFGGGLDNEQFF.

In its sample, this clonotype was seen a few times. This sequence joins TRBV12-3 or TRBV12-4 and TRBJ1-1; a weak D match, TRBD1 (5 bases). V was clipped by 6 bases and J by 6 bases, with 11 bases between them. The CDR3 runs to 12 residues. The CDR3, as DNA: TGTGCCAGCAGGTCCCGGGACTCTGAAGCTTTCTTT. It is translated as CASRSRDSEAFF.

This clonotype was seen a few times. V is TRBV7-3 and J is TRBJ2-2; D perhaps matches TRBD1 (6 bases). CDR1 and CDR2 (germline): SGHTA, FQGTGA. Trimming took 7 bases from V and 7 from J, leaving 13 bases between them. The CDR3 is 13 residues long. The CDR3 DNA sequence: TGTGCCAGCAATTCCGAGGGGGACGGGGAGCTGTTTTTT. It is translated as CASNSEGDGELFF.

This clonotype was seen more than once but under ten times. The chain employs TRBV24-1 and TRBJ2-3, with D possibly TRBD1 on 6 matching bases. Per germline, CDR1 KGHDR and CDR2 SFDVKD. CDR3 size: 16 residues. V lost 3 bases and J lost 1, with 13 bases in between. The CDR3 loop reads CATSDGHRAGTDTQYF. CDR3 in DNA: TGTGCCACCAGTGATGGACACAGGGCGGGCACAGATACGCAGTATTTT.

This clonotype has at least ten counts. This chain joins TRBV15 and TRBJ2-3; TRBD2 matches 7 bases. Unmatched junction bases numbered 2, after V lost 0 bases and J lost 5 bases. This CDR3 has 14 amino acids. CDR1 is LNHNV and CDR2 is YYDKDF in the germline V gene (reference sequence). CDR3 in amino acids: CATSREAGLDTQYF. The CDR3 DNA reads as TGTGCCACCAGCAGAGAAGCGGGGCTAGATACGCAGTATTTT.

V usage is TRBV19 and J usage is TRBJ2-7, with D perhaps TRBD2 (6 bases). The CDR3 is 13 amino acids. Germline CDR1 is LNHDA and CDR2 is SQIVND (reference sequence). V gave up 6 bases and J gave up 7 bases, with 16 bases separating them. This CDR3 reads CASSRREPSEQYF. CDR3 DNA sequence: TGTGCCAGTAGCCGTCGGGAGCCCTCGGAGCAGTACTTC.

This clonotype was counted between two and nine times. The chain links TRBV2 to TRBJ2-5; D uncertain. The CDR3 runs 11 residues. Trimming took 10 bases from V and 3 from J, leaving 9 bases between them. Germline V gene lookup returns CDR1 SNHLY and CDR2 FYNNEI. CDR3 loop: CAIGLEETQYF. The CDR3 nucleotides read TGTGCCATAGGGCTAGAAGAGACCCAGTACTTC.

The rearrangement joins TRBV7-2 to TRBJ2-2; 13 bases fit TRBD2. Losses at the gene ends were 5 bases for V and 3 bases for J; bases not matched to a gene: 3. Germline V gene sequence: CDR1 SGHTA, CDR2 FQGNSA. CDR3 size: 16 residues. The CDR3 DNA follows: TGTGCCAGCAGCCTACTAGCGGGGGGGCACACCGGGGAGCTGTTTTTT. The encoded protein is CASSLLAGGHTGELFF.

The V and J genes are TRBV20-1 and TRBJ2-5, with 7 bases aligning to TRBD1. The ends lost 6 bases at V and 5 bases at J; junction bases unmatched: 9. The CDR3 runs 13 residues. Germline CDR1 DFQATT, CDR2 SNEGSKA (reference sequence). CDR3 sequence (DNA): TGCAGTGCCCGGGACAGCCTGGGGGAGACCCAGTACTTC. It is translated as CSARDSLGETQYF.

There are a few counts of this clonotype. This chain joins TRBV12-3 or TRBV12-4 and TRBJ1-6; the D gene is possibly TRBD1 (6 bases). Trimming stripped 2 bases from V and 10 bases from J, with 12 bases between. CDR3 length: 14 residues. The CDR3 loop reads CASSLSGAGSPLHF. CDR3 coding DNA: TGTGCCAGCAGTTTATCAGGGGCAGGGTCACCCCTCCACTTT.

This clonotype was counted between two and nine times. The genes are TRBV4-3 and TRBJ2-1; a possible D gene is TRBD1 (6 bases). Between the trimmed V and J ends, which lost 2 bases and 8 bases, there was a span of 16 bases. Germline values: CDR1 LGHNA, CDR2 YSLEER. This CDR3 has 15 residues. Here the CDR3 reads CASSQRRGRGDEQFF. The CDR3 DNA follows: TGCGCCAGCAGCCAACGCAGGGGCAGGGGCGATGAGCAGTTCTTC.

In this sample, this clonotype turned up a few times. The chain recombines TRBV20-1 with TRBJ2-3, with TRBD1 as a possible D gene (6 bases). The CDR3 totals 14 residues. Germline CDR1 reads DFQATT; CDR2 reads SNEGSKA (reference sequence). V lost 5 bases, J lost 4 bases, and 16 bases lay in between. The CDR3 reads CSAGRTGSADTQYF. The CDR3 DNA is TGCAGTGCTGGACGAACAGGGAGTGCAGATACGCAGTATTTT.

This clonotype was seen many times. This chain joins TRBV6-1 and TRBJ2-1, with TRBD2 matching over 8 bases. The CDR3 runs to 16 residues. V trimming: 6 bases; J trimming: 0 bases; junction bases outside the gene matches: 7. Germline V CDR1 and CDR2: MNHNS, SASEGT. This CDR3 reads CASRPHSGSSYNEQFF. The CDR3 DNA follows: TGTGCCAGCAGGCCCCACAGCGGGAGCTCCTACAATGAGCAGTTCTTC.